This TCR beta chain was sequenced during a study of T-cell reconstitution after alpha-beta-depleted transplantation in children. The study, taken as a whole, reports: Several hundred rapidly expanded clones from non-depleted graft cells reportedly supplied alpha-beta T cells about two months post-transplant. Some patients showed high day-60 TCRbeta diversity, which derived from surviving recipient T cells and thymic progenitors. T-cell counts and diversity at one year following transplant were attributed mainly to newly produced T cells.

TCRbeta library construction was performed incorporating unique molecular identifiers. TCRdb reanalysed the PCR reads using MiXCR and keeps one entry per CDR3 protein. There are about 870,000 distinct CDR3 sequences in the sample; roughly 15% occur only once, and roughly 4.8% lies in the top ten. V dropped 2 bases and J dropped 8 bases, with 25 bases sitting between them. The germline gives CDR1 SGHVS, CDR2 FQNEAQ. CDR3 length equals 18 residues. This clonotype was counted a few times. Its specificity is unknown. Sample: PBMCs, mostly from graft donor cells, taken 360 days after TCRalphabeta/CD19-depleted stem cell transplant. J is TRBJ2-1 and V is TRBV7-8; the D gene is possibly TRBD2 (6 bases). The clonotype comes from a male patient between 10 and 17 years old who had a stem cell transplant for acute lymphoblastic leukemia, so the T cells may come from the graft donor. For the CDR3, the DNA is TGTGCCAGCAGCTTAATTAGGGTCGGGCTAGCGAGAATCGATGAGCAGTTCTTC. Amino acid sequence: CASSLIRVGLARIDEQFF.